The following is a T cell receptor (beta chain) sequence with its context. This sample is drawn from a study of control samples from healthy donors and cancer patients. This CDR3 comprises 13 residues. Germline trimming cut 8 bases from V and 2 bases from J; bases unmatched to any gene: 4. CDR1 SGHAT and CDR2 FQNNGV come from the germline V gene. This table comes from immunoSEQ multiplex PCR, and its TCRdb copy is limited to in-frame clones, with some not included. Altogether approximately 120,000 clones are present, roughly 87% being singletons, with the ten largest covering about 8.7%. The sequenced sample consisted of blood. The chain uses TRBV11-2 and TRBJ2-5; 8 bases line up with TRBD2. This sequence was found in a man in his forties in good health. In nucleotides, the CDR3 is TGTGCCAGCCGCGGCGGGGGGCAAGAGACCCAGTACTTC. Its translation: CASRGGGQETQYF.